Listed below are T cell receptor beta chains from one sample, sequenced in a study of breast tumors, draining lymph nodes, adjacent tissues. One entry per CDR3 protein results from TCRdb running MiXCR on the multiplex PCR reads. The repertoire holds 250,000 or so distinct CDR3 sequences, around 30% seen once, with over 0.95% in the top ten. The sample was axillary lymph node tissue. The receptors stem from a female donor with breast cancer. Some clones in this sample may be carry-over from other donors' samples. The CDR3 runs from the conserved cysteine through the conserved F or W. The D gene is left open where the match is weak. Expanded clones are given a class, and other clones once, few, many or no size at all.

TRBV6-1,-,TRBJ1-2,many,TGTGCCAGCAGTGAAGCAGTCAGGTTCGCGTATGGCTACACCTTC,CASSEAVRFAYGYTF
TRBV7-2,-,TRBJ2-1,many,TGTGCCAGCAGCCCGTTAGTAGATGAGCAGTTCTTC,CASSPLVDEQFF
TRBV19,-,TRBJ1-1,-,TGTGCCAGTAGTAGCCCACAAAACACTGAAGCTTTCTTT,CASSSPQNTEAFF
TRBV7-7,TRBD1,TRBJ2-1,many,TGTGCTAGCAGCCTAACCCCCGGACAGGGGACCTTCAATGAGCAGTTCTTC,CASSLTPGQGTFNEQFF
TRBV7-3,TRBD1,TRBJ2-1,-,TGTGCCAGCAGCGCAACCGGGACAGGGGGATTCAATGAGCAGTTCTTC,CASSATGTGGFNEQFF
TRBV11-3,-,TRBJ2-7,many,TGTGCCAGCAGCTTAGAGCCGTACGAGCAGTACTTC,CASSLEPYEQYF
TRBV7-7,TRBD1,TRBJ2-5,many,TGTGCTAGCAGCCAACAGGGGGTAGGGGAGACCCAGTACTTC,CASSQQGVGETQYF
TRBV2,TRBD1,TRBJ1-5,-,TGTGCCAGCAGGGAAAGGGTGACAGGGGGTGGTCAGCCCCAGCATTTT,CASRERVTGGGQPQHF
TRBV2,-,TRBJ2-7,many,TGTGCCAGCAGTGATTGGCAGGGCTACGAGCAGTACTTC,CASSDWQGYEQYF
TRBV6-2/TRBV6-3,-,TRBJ1-3,few,TGTGCCAGCAATCAGGGGCGCTCTGGAAACACCATATATTTT,CASNQGRSGNTIYF
TRBV2,-,TRBJ2-4,few,TGTGCCAGCAGTGAAGAGGGCAGGGGCGAAAACATTCAGTACTTC,CASSEEGRGENIQYF
TRBV3-1,TRBD1,TRBJ2-5,-,TGTGCCAGCAGCCAAGTACAGGGGTTGCGGGAGACCCAGTACTTC,CASSQVQGLRETQYF
TRBV29-1,-,TRBJ2-7,-,TGCAGCGTTAGAGCGGACGCCTACGAGCAGTACTTC,CSVRADAYEQYF
TRBV10-3,-,TRBJ1-1,once,TGTGCCATCAGTGAGCGTGGACAGTTTGGGACTGAAGCTTCCTTT,CAISERGQFGTEASF
TRBV7-9,-,TRBJ2-2,-,TGTGCCAGCAGCTTAGGACCGTCGAACACCGGGGAGCTGTTTTTT,CASSLGPSNTGELFF
TRBV11-2,TRBD1,TRBJ2-7,many,TGTGCCAGCAGGACAGGGATCGAGCAGTACTTC,CASRTGIEQYF
TRBV6-4,-,TRBJ1-5,many,TGTGCCAGCAGTCCCGGACAGCGCAATCAGCCCCAGCATTTT,CASSPGQRNQPQHF
TRBV4-1,-,TRBJ2-7,many,TGCGCCAGCAGCCAAGGCACGGACCCTTCCTACGAGCAGTACTTC,CASSQGTDPSYEQYF
TRBV10-3,-,TRBJ2-2,-,-,CAISTGTEDEQYFGPGTGELFF
TRBV5-1,-,TRBJ1-1,few,TGCGCCAGCAGCTTGGCACAGGGATCTGAAGCTTTCTTT,CASSLAQGSEAFF
TRBV20-1,TRBD2,TRBJ2-2,many,TGCAGTGCTAGAGATCGAGGAGCGGGAGTTACCAACACCGGGGAGCTGTTTTTT,CSARDRGAGVTNTGELFF
TRBV5-6,-,TRBJ2-7,many,TGTGCCAGCAGCTTGGAGTACTACGAGCAGTACTTC,CASSLEYYEQYF
TRBV24-1,TRBD1,TRBJ2-5,many,TGTGCCACCGCCGGACAGGGTGTCCAAGAGACCCAGTACTTC,CATAGQGVQETQYF
TRBV6-2/TRBV6-3,TRBD1,TRBJ2-5,-,TGTGCCAGCAGTCTGCGTATAGGGGGTAGGGACAGTGGCAAAGGAGAGACCCAGTACTTC,CASSLRIGGRDSGKGETQYF
TRBV5-1,-,TRBJ1-3,many,TGCGCCAGCAGCTATGGAAACACCATATATTTT,CASSYGNTIYF
TRBV6-6,-,TRBJ2-5,few,TGTGCCAGCAGTCACGGGGGCCAAGAGACCCAGTACTTC,CASSHGGQETQYF
TRBV10-3,-,TRBJ1-6,-,TGTGCCATCAGTAAACATGGACAGATTAATTCACCCCTCCACTTT,CAISKHGQINSPLHF
TRBV20-1,-,TRBJ2-5,many,TGCAGTGCTCGAGACCCCGGCCCACAAGAGACCCAGTACTTC,CSARDPGPQETQYF
TRBV9,TRBD2,TRBJ2-5,many,TGTGCCAGCACCAGAGGGGGAGCGGGAGTCGGAGAGACCCAGTACTTC,CASTRGGAGVGETQYF
TRBV2,TRBD2,TRBJ2-4,-,TGTGCCAGCAGGCAGCGGGAGTTTCTCAAAAACATTCAGTACTTC,CASRQREFLKNIQYF
TRBV20-1,TRBD1,TRBJ1-2,-,TGCAGTGCTAGCACGACAGGGGCAGTCATTTATGGCTACACCTTC,CSASTTGAVIYGYTF
TRBV4-1,-,TRBJ2-2,many,TGCGCCAGCAGCGAGGGTGTTAGCCTCCCCGGGGAGCTGTTTTTT,CASSEGVSLPGELFF
TRBV19,-,TRBJ2-1,many,TGTGCCAGTAAGAGAGGAGGTGAGCAGTTCTTC,CASKRGGEQFF
TRBV7-3,-,TRBJ2-7,many,TGTGCCAGCAGCCCGCGGACAGCCACATTGTTGAACGAGCAGTACTTC,CASSPRTATLLNEQYF
TRBV7-4,-,TRBJ2-1,-,TGTGCCAGCAGCCAAGATGTTGGACAGCCCCCTTTCTTC,CASSQDVGQPPFF
TRBV5-1,-,TRBJ2-7,many,TGCGCCAGCAGCTTCGCCGAGTCTTTCTCCTACGAGCAGTACTTC,CASSFAESFSYEQYF
TRBV9,TRBD2,TRBJ2-7,many,TGTGCCAGCAGCGTGGGCGGGAGCGGCGAGCAGTACTTC,CASSVGGSGEQYF
TRBV7-2,TRBD2,TRBJ2-2,-,TGTGCCAGCAGCTTTTCAGGAGCGGGAGACCGCACCGGGGGACTGTTTTTT,CASSFSGAGDRTGGLFF
TRBV7-8,TRBD2,TRBJ2-1,many,TGTGCCAGCAGCCCAACCGGGACTAGCGGGATTGAGCAGTTCTTC,CASSPTGTSGIEQFF
TRBV20-1,TRBD1,TRBJ1-2,many,TGCAGTGCCTCAGGGGGCAGAGTAGATGGCTACACCTTC,CSASGGRVDGYTF
TRBV5-1,-,TRBJ1-1,-,TGCGCCAGCAGTCGGATTGGCAGCCTGAACACTGAAGCTTTCTTT,CASSRIGSLNTEAFF
TRBV13,-,TRBJ1-2,-,TGTGCCAGCAGCCATCCTAAGGGCGGCTACACCTTC,CASSHPKGGYTF
TRBV6-5,TRBD1,TRBJ1-2,many,TGTGCCAGCAGCACCAGGGGGCGTAATTATGGCTACACCTTC,CASSTRGRNYGYTF
TRBV7-2,TRBD1,TRBJ1-2,many,TGTGCCAGCAGCTTAGTGATGGACAGGGGGCATATTGGCTACACCTTC,CASSLVMDRGHIGYTF
TRBV2,-,TRBJ1-2,many,TGTGCCAGCAGTCCCTCACTGCGCGGGGGTGGCTATGGCTACACCTTC,CASSPSLRGGGYGYTF
TRBV20-1,-,TRBJ1-5,many,TGCAGTGCTAGAGATAGTAGGCGTGGAGGGGGTTTGCAGCCCCAGCATTTT,CSARDSRRGGGLQPQHF
TRBV5-1,-,TRBJ2-2,many,TGCGCCAGCAGCCAGGACCTGTTGAACACCGGGGAGCTGTTTTTT,CASSQDLLNTGELFF
TRBV6-5,TRBD1,TRBJ2-3,-,TGTGCCAGCCGGGACAGGGTAACAGATACGCAGTATTTT,CASRDRVTDTQYF